The 8 T cell receptor beta chains given below trace back to one sample, sequenced in a study of T cells after yellow fever vaccination. TCRdb processed the 5' RACE reads anew with MiXCR; each CDR3 protein has one entry. This repertoire shows approximately 550,000 distinct CDR3 sequences, roughly 13% found once; its top ten account for around 15%. The sample in question was PBMCs, obtained on the day of the yellow fever booster vaccination. Receptor source: a man aged 25-40 years who received the YFV17D yellow fever vaccine.

This clonotype was recorded a few times. The chain links TRBV12-3 or TRBV12-4 to TRBJ2-2, with D unclear. The ends were cut back, 4 bases at V and 0 bases at J, with 9 bases in the middle. This CDR3 has 15 residues. The CDR3 coding sequence is TGTGCCAGCAGTTCCCTTACGGCGAACACCGGGGAGCTGTTTTTT. It translates to CASSSLTANTGELFF.

This chain links TRBV20-1 with TRBJ2-1, with 8 bases identical to TRBD1. Trimming cost V 6 bases and J 7 bases; bases outside gene matches: 11. Germline V gives CDR1 DFQATT, CDR2 SNEGSKA (reference sequence). The CDR3 spans 14 residues. As DNA, the CDR3 is TGCAGTGCCCCTGACAGGGGAGTAGGGAATGAGCAGTTCTTC. Its protein product is CSAPDRGVGNEQFF.

This clonotype was observed a few times. CDR3 DNA: TGTGCCAGCAGCCTTAGATCGGCAGAGACCCAGTACTTC. This codes for CASSLRSAETQYF. The chain recombines TRBV12-3 or TRBV12-4 with TRBJ2-5, with D hard to call. This CDR3 comprises 13 residues. V shed 6 bases and J shed 4 bases, with 12 bases lying between them.

Only a few counts were recorded for this clonotype. This sequence joins TRBV6-1 and TRBJ1-1; 7 bases agree with TRBD1. This CDR3 contains 14 residues. Germline V gene lookup returns CDR1 MNHNS and CDR2 SASEGT. The J segment lost 1 base and the V segment lost 6 bases, leaving 5 bases of the junction unmatched. CDR3 amino acids: CASRKGAENTEAFF. The DNA of the CDR3 is TGTGCCAGCAGGAAGGGGGCAGAGAACACTGAAGCTTTCTTT.

The CDR3 loop is CASSVEGEGYEQYF. The CDR3 nucleotides read TGTGCCAGCAGCGTAGAGGGGGAAGGGTACGAGCAGTACTTC. The chain is built from TRBV9 and TRBJ2-7; tentative D call: TRBD1 (6 bases). The V gene's germline CDR1 is SGDLS and CDR2 YYNGEE. The ends were cut back, 0 bases at V and 4 bases at J, with 11 bases in the middle. The CDR3 length is 14 residues.

This clonotype was counted many times. J is TRBJ2-5 and V is TRBV12-3 or TRBV12-4, with a weak D call TRBD1 (5 bases). CDR3 length: 13 residues. Trimming shortened V by 5 bases and J by 7 bases, and 14 bases separated the two germline ends. DNA of the CDR3: TGTGCCAGCAGTCTTCTCATAAGGGGGACCCAGTACTTC. Protein: CASSLLIRGTQYF.

The chain combines TRBV28 with TRBJ1-2, with TRBD1 identical over 10 bases. The CDR3 sequence is 13 residues long. Losses at the gene ends were 6 bases for V and 7 bases for J; bases not matched to a gene: 5. CDR1 MDHEN and CDR2 SYDVKM come from the germline V gene. The CDR3 nucleotides read TGTGCCAGCAGGACAGGGGGCGCGGTTGGCTACACCTTC. This codes for CASRTGGAVGYTF.

The gene calls are TRBV6-5 and TRBJ1-1; D is unclear. Per the germline V gene, CDR1 is MNHEY and CDR2 is SVGAGI. The germline V and J ends were trimmed by 4 bases and 1 base, with 10 bases remaining between them. The CDR3 totals 14 residues. CDR3 residues: CASSLYIRNTEAFF. The CDR3 DNA reads TGTGCCAGCAGTTTGTACATTAGGAACACTGAAGCTTTCTTT.